This TCR beta chain appears in the sequencing data of a study of T cells in tuberculosis. In the study overall: The T cells targeted glucose monomycolate, a mycobacterial lipid, via CD1B.

Cells were sorted from thawed PBMC rested overnight and stained with GMM-loaded CD1B tetramer, viability dye and anti-CD3. The CD1B tetramers carried C32 glucose monomycolate purified from Rhodococcus equi. No alpha-beta pairing information exists for these sequences. Here immunoSEQ multiplex PCR was the method, and the copy in TCRdb shows in-frame clones only, minus some. The sample includes more than 45,000 clones, approximately 88% of them seen just once. The sequencing sample was made of CD1b-GMM tetramer-negative cells sorted from PBMCs. The clonotype originates from an adult woman with latent tuberculosis.

CDR3 coding DNA: TGCGCCAGCAGCCAAGGGACAGGGGGCCACAAGAACACTGAAGCTTTCTTT. Its protein product is CASSQGTGGHKNTEAFF. The rearrangement uses TRBV4-1 and TRBJ1-1, with 11 bases fitting TRBD1. From germline, CDR1 is MGHRA and CDR2 YSYEKL. CDR3 length: 17 residues. J gave up 1 base and V 1 base, and 5 bases lay outside the gene matches.